This T cell receptor beta chain is from a study of blood T cells in healthy people across ages. Overall study findings and caveats: Donor CMV status was unknown, possibly confounding expanded clonotype changes. Older age went with lower TCR beta diversity per million T cells, in a roughly linear way.

Per germline, CDR1 LGHNA and CDR2 YNFKEQ. Trimming left V 1 base short and J 5 bases short, with 14 bases between. The CDR3 has 15 amino acids. On this clonotype: The antigen is unknown.

A second PCR, run for about 7 to 12 cycles, used a sample-barcoded 5' primer plus a J-beta primer mix. Every molecule of cDNA carried a tag from a template-switch adaptor with 12 random nucleotides. One entry per CDR3 protein, called by TCRdb with MiXCR from the 5' RACE reads. The data contain roughly 500,000 distinct CDR3 sequences, 27% of them seen just once; the ten biggest clones take up approximately 18%. The chain carries TRBV4-2 and TRBJ1-1, with a weak D call TRBD1 (6 bases). Material: blood. The sequence was obtained from a woman aged 70-85 years in good health. The CDR3 DNA is TGTGCCAGCAGCCAAGGCCGGGGGGCGGAAACTGAAGCTTTCTTT. Protein sequence: CASSQGRGAETEAFF.